The entry below gives a single T cell receptor (beta chain) sequence along with its context. The sample belongs to a study of blood T cell repertoires in COVID-19. Turning to the study itself: The United States, Italy and Spain supplied acute and convalescent COVID-19 samples. Sample material is recorded as cDNA or gDNA derived from T cells, B-cell-depleted T cells, or PBMCs.

Authors' methods: Estimation of nucleated cell counts relied on the amplification of reference gene primers. TCRdb's copy holds only in-frame clones and misses some; the assay was immunoSEQ multiplex PCR. V and J calls and clone size follow that table, whereas D and trimming were derived from the DNA. The data show some 190,000 clones, about 82% seen once. The CDR3 sequence is 17 residues long. CDR1 and CDR2 from the germline V gene are SGHRS and YFSETQ. Losses at the gene ends were 2 bases for V and 10 bases for J; bases not matched to a gene: 10. Participant age was about 18 to 95 years, and participants resided in about two dozen US areas.

Sequenced input: PBMCs or T cells enriched from blood (not recorded which). V gene TRBV5-1 combines with J gene TRBJ2-1; 15 bases fit TRBD2. This clonotype was sampled from a man aged 35 to 55 with acute COVID-19. The DNA for the CDR3 is TGCGCCAGCAGCTTCATAGTGGGACTAGCGGGAGGCGGGGAGCAGTTCTTC. This codes for CASSFIVGLAGGGEQFF.